Below, 7 T cell receptor beta chains from the same sample are listed, as sequenced in a study of liver allograft versus peripheral blood T cells. Study at large: Blood and transplanted-liver T cell receptor repertoires from recipients were compared.

TCRdb ran MiXCR on the reads and lists one entry per CDR3 protein. The table lists about 10,000 distinct CDR3 sequences, approximately 20% of them singletons. These receptors originate from a human patient who had a liver transplant. Some T cells may have come from the graft donor.

Relative to its sample, this clonotype is medium-sized. In DNA form, the CDR3 reads TGTGCCAGCAGTCTTCGGACAGGGATGAACACCGGGGAGCTGTTTTTT. Translating gives CASSLRTGMNTGELFF. The chain is built from TRBV28 and TRBJ2-2; 8 positions agree with TRBD1. Per the germline V gene, CDR1 is MDHEN and CDR2 is SYDVKM. The CDR3 consists of 16 residues. V gave up 5 bases and J gave up 1 base; unmatched junction bases: 6.

On this clonotype itself: Germline and junction disagree at one end, which may indicate a read error. The chain uses TRBV20-1 and TRBJ1-2; 11 nucleotides align to TRBD1. The CDR3 spans 13 residues. In germline, CDR1 is DFQATT, CDR2 SNEGSKA (reference sequence). CDR3 sequence: CSATSPDRGPRAF. Written as DNA, the CDR3 is TGCAGTGCTACTTCTCCGGACAGGGGGCCACGGGCCTTC.

This clonotype counts as medium-sized (0.01 to 0.1%). V is TRBV29-1 and J is TRBJ2-3, with D possibly matching TRBD1 (6 bases). CDR3 length: 13 residues. The ends were cut back, 3 bases at V and 5 bases at J, with 12 bases in the middle. Germline-derived CDR1 and CDR2 are SQVTM and ANQGSEA. In DNA, the CDR3 is TGCAGCGTTGAGGGGCAGGGGCGAGATACGCAGTATTTT. Protein: CSVEGQGRDTQYF.

Only a few counts were recorded for this clonotype. In DNA, the CDR3 is TGTGCCAGCAGTGGGACAACCGGGGAGCTGTTTTTT. This codes for CASSGTTGELFF. The genes are TRBV28 and TRBJ2-2; D perhaps matches TRBD1 (6 bases). CDR3 length: 12 amino acids. Germline V gives CDR1 MDHEN, CDR2 SYDVKM. Trimming left V 5 bases short and J 5 bases short, with 6 bases between.

The rearrangement uses TRBV19 and TRBJ2-7; 10 nucleotides align to TRBD1. Germline-derived CDR1 and CDR2 are LNHDA and SQIVND (reference sequence). The CDR3 runs 12 residues. V shed 6 bases, J shed 6 bases, and the junction held 2 bases outside the gene matches. The CDR3 here is CASSRTGGEQYF. CDR3 sequence (DNA): TGTGCCAGTAGCAGGACAGGGGGCGAGCAGTACTTC.

In its sample, this clonotype ranks as medium-sized (0.01 to 0.1%). V and J are TRBV6-1 and TRBJ2-5; 10 bases map to TRBD1. The germline CDR1 and CDR2 sequences are MNHNS and SASEGT. The ends lost 4 bases at V and 2 bases at J; junction bases unmatched: 7. The CDR3 consists of 16 residues. The CDR3 spells CASSVVPGQGQETQYF. CDR3 nucleotides: TGTGCCAGCAGTGTAGTACCGGGACAGGGGCAAGAGACCCAGTACTTC.

The chain uses TRBV10-2 and TRBJ1-6, with D unclear. CDR1 WSHSY and CDR2 SAAADI come from the germline V gene. V lost 3 bases, J lost 11 bases, and 11 bases lay in between. The CDR3 loop spans 13 amino acids. CDR3 DNA sequence: TGCGCCAGCAGTGATAACAGAGGACCACCCCTCCACTTT. Residues: CASSDNRGPPLHF.